This paragraph reports one T cell receptor (beta chain). Its cognate antigen is unknown. The CDR3 is 15 amino acids. V lost 0 bases and J lost 0, with 8 bases in between. Germline V CDR1 and CDR2: WNHNN, SYGVQD (reference sequence). This specimen belongs to a study of OX40 agonist ivuxolimab in advanced cancers. Only in-frame clones appear in the TCRdb table, and some are missing; sequencing was by immunoSEQ multiplex PCR. The sample records under 80,000 clones, around 87% being singletons. Study-level findings and limits: Patients who responded partially at 0.1-3.0 mg/kg showed clonal expansion ranking among the lowest.

The clonotype originates from an adult with an advanced solid tumor such as melanoma, head and neck, liver or kidney cancer. V gene TRBV10-1 combines with J gene TRBJ1-1; D uncertain. The sequencing used CD4+ or CD8+ T cells sorted from blood, collected in a trial of the OX40 agonist ivuxolimab. Here the CDR3 DNA reads TGCGCCAGCAGTGAGTCAGATAGCATGAACACTGAAGCTTTCTTT. Encoded protein: CASSESDSMNTEAFF.